This TCR beta chain was retrieved from a study of shared clonotypes between healthy human individuals (dated by TCRdb to 2019 to 2021). As for the study more broadly: The cohort included a few men and a couple of women between 18 and 49 years of age. For each donor, three plates each were used for CD4 naive and CD4 memory, two plates were used for CD8 naive, and one plate was used for CD8 memory. To estimate repertoire size and how much clonotype sharing occurs between individuals, the study deeply sequenced the blood TCR repertoires of several healthy adults. To increase sequencing depth and limit assay-specific biases, TCR repertoire library preparation and sequencing were carried out by different laboratories using diverse techniques. Per donor, leukapheresis produced somewhere between about 0.94 and 10 billion PBMCs. What the authors observed across the whole study: The genetic and exposure-history diversity represented was limited by the small number of donors. Rarefaction of sorted-subset datasets indicated incomplete sequencing despite the large sequencing depth. Sharing across a few donors was observed for about 5% of naive CD4, 3.5% of naive CD8, over 2% of memory CD4, and around 0.42% of memory CD8 clonotypes. Based on pairwise subsampling, the degree of clonotype sharing among donors was expected to be affected by sequencing depth. Higher generation probabilities were observed for clonotypes shared by all four sorted-subset donors than for non-shared clonotypes. Sampling was restricted to blood, and TCR repertoires in tissues likely differ from the TCR repertoires found in blood. Larger estimated clonotype richness was generally found for naive subsets than for memory subsets.

Using the deep immunoSEQ assay, TCR CDR3 regions were amplified from genomic DNA by multiplex PCR. Extracted genomic DNA from each cell subset was distributed evenly across all wells of several immunoSEQ 96-well plates, and each plate was treated as a replicate. For sorted subsets, about 200 ng genomic DNA, equal to tens of thousands of T cell genomes, was loaded into each replicate PCR. Purified libraries were measured with a Qubit 3.0 fluorometer, size-checked on a Bioanalyzer 2100, and measured again with the KAPA Library Quantification kit. A separate single-read 150-cycle Illumina NextSeq 550 flow cell was used to sequence each immunoSEQ 96-well plate. On the authors' methods: Because the immunoSEQ output included only junctional sequences and no quality scores, the filtering could not be the same as the filtering used for full-length reads. To assign V/J genes and CDR3, sequences were annotated against IMGT germline references using PyIR, a Python wrapper for IgBLAST v1.9. Reads were filtered out if the reads had weak V/J assignments (E-value above 1e-6), no CDR3, stop codons, out-of-frame junctions, or ambiguous translated residues. V3J clonotypes were defined as sequences sharing the same inferred V gene, J gene, and CDR3 amino acid sequence. To compute the percentage overlap between repertoires, the number of shared unique clonotypes was divided by the size of the smaller repertoire. Richness of each repertoire was evaluated using RTK rarefaction, the Chao1 estimator, and Recon v2.1 estimates of unobserved clonotypes. For all TCRbeta clonotypes obtained by the gDNA method from several donors, generation probabilities were computed with OLGA. This is the immuneACCESS table as TCRdb keeps it, with only in-frame sequences that have V and J called. A part of the clones is gone; compared with another copy, unresolved V genes explain less than half, and the rest is unexplained. V and J calls and clone size come straight from that table; D and trimming were deduced from the DNA. A total of roughly 2.5 million clones appear in this sample, roughly nine tenths of them only once. The ten largest clones add up to roughly 0.14% of the sample.

Donors were healthy HIV-negative adults with no recently reported acute infections or vaccinations. Every donor was a Caucasian adult residing in Nashville, Tennessee, USA. CD4+ T cells were enriched by magnetic negative selection, after which naive cells were positively selected on CD45RA and the negative fraction was taken as the memory subset. After blood collection by leukapheresis, PBMCs were isolated using Ficoll-Histopaque density gradient centrifugation and then cryopreserved in the vapor phase of liquid nitrogen. Analytical flow cytometry was used to check the purity and quantity of each magnetically sorted T cell population. Genomic DNA was isolated from each sorted fraction and quantified by UV absorbance on a Nanodrop 2000c. CDR1 is given as MGHRA and CDR2 as YSYEKL, both from the germline V gene. The CDR3 goes from the cysteine to the phenylalanine over 16 residues. The entry retains the CDR3 DNA only, 48 bases that are in frame from base 1. V is shortened by 1 base, J by 0 bases, and the region joining them spans 11 bases.

Details on this clone: Its specific antigen is unknown. The record has no base qualities; no much larger clone is one base away.

This clonotype was obtained from a man younger than 30 in good health. Sequenced: naive CD4+ T cells sorted from blood. The cell subset or site label on this specimen signifies: CD45RA+ positively selected. The chain is made from TRBV4-1 and TRBJ2-3; a tentative D match to TRBD2 spans 5 bases. The CDR3 amino acid sequence is: CASSQASGSSTDTQYF. The nucleotide sequence reads as follows: TGCGCCAGCAGCCAAGCTTCGGGGAGCAGCACAGATACGCAGTATTTT.